This section outlines one TCR beta chain sequence together with its context. As yet, its antigen is unknown. The data derive from a study of T cell responses to AZD1222 COVID-19 vaccine. Study outcomes and limitations: Spike-specific TCRs gained breadth and depth after people received two AZD1222 doses. Along spike, vaccine-associated CD4 TCRs were found throughout, with dominance at 160-218 and 743-854.

Sequenced by immunoSEQ multiplex PCR; TCRdb stores in-frame clones only, minus some. The repertoire holds 180,000 or so clones, with just over 90% as singletons. Both about-4-week and about-12-week second-dose recipients were combined. The material was peripheral blood, obtained 28 days after the second AZD1222 dose. This TCR derives from an adult who received the AZD1222 COVID-19 vaccine.

The CDR3 coding sequence is TGTGCCAGCAGCCCCCCCGGGGGCGGTCCCACTGAAGCTTTCTTT. It specifies CASSPPGGGPTEAFF. The rearrangement joins TRBV14 to TRBJ1-1; possible D gene TRBD1, 6 bases. V shed 4 bases and J shed 4 bases, with 16 bases lying between them. The length of the CDR3 is 15 residues. Germline CDR1 is SGHDN and CDR2 is FVKESK.